This T cell receptor (beta chain) was identified in a study of regulatory T cells in long-lasting Graves disease. Study-wide points: Favored usage of TRBV28, TRBJ1-2 and TRBJ2-5 was recorded in persistent disease.

This sample's time point: newly diagnosed GD, antithyroid drugs for less than 3 months. RNA isolated from PBMCs was used to make the TCR library. Relying on iRepertoire HTBI primers and Arm-PCR of CDR3 regions, the team built TCR beta libraries. Each CDR3 protein gets one entry after TCRdb re-called the multiplex PCR reads with MiXCR. In the table there are about 460,000 distinct CDR3 sequences, roughly 15% of which are singletons. This CDR3 is built from 19 residues. Trimming left V 0 bases short and J 6 bases short, with 27 bases between. CDR1 and CDR2 (germline): SGHAT, FQNNGV. This clonotype was counted many times. Its matching antigen is unknown. The sample was also linked to a second study, of T cells in Graves' hyperthyroidism and ophthalmopathy. That work adds: Across 18 months, stable Graves' hyperthyroidism was marked by no progression to ophthalmopathy. RT-PCR in the first round (using the HTBI primer set) targeted the TCR CDR3.

The rearrangement joins TRBV11-2 to TRBJ2-7; the D gene is possibly TRBD1 (6 bases). The sequencing here drew on peripheral blood mononuclear cells (PBMCs), taken at new diagnosis, from a patient treated with antithyroid drugs. This receptor was identified in a woman aged 45-59 years with Graves disease. This CDR3 reads CASSLDQGPFPAFPREQYF. The DNA of the CDR3 is TGTGCCAGCAGCTTAGATCAGGGGCCCTTTCCGGCGTTCCCGCGCGAGCAGTACTTC. Complete variable domain (other parts from reference TRBV11-2 and TRBJ2-7): EAGVAQSPRYKIIEKRQSVAFWCNPISGHATLYWYQQILGQGPKLLIQFQNNGVVDDSQLPKDRFSAERLKGVDSTLKIQPAKLEDSAVYLCASSLDQGPFPAFPREQYFGPGTRLTVT.